The sequence of this TCR beta chain was determined in a study of blood T cells in healthy people across ages (dated by TCRdb to 2014 to 2015). For the study in its entirety: In model experiments, template switching captured roughly one uniquely barcoded TCR beta cDNA molecule for every two T cells. The study measured age-related changes in TCR beta repertoire diversity using deep sequencing normalized with unique cDNA molecular identifiers. Donors were grouped into four age groups: young (average 16 years), middle-aged (roughly 40), aged (around 60) and long-lived (around 82). To avoid experimental bias, donors of different ages were spread randomly across the sequencing lanes. For two donors (one aged 18 to 30 and one aged 80 or older), the study analyzed two additional independent replicas of 1 million unique cDNA reads from the same blood draw.

The study at large found these results: Compared with the aged group, the long-lived group had more naive CD4+ T cells, fewer expanded clones and increased TCR diversity, a pattern suggesting age selection. Donor CMV infection status was unknown, potentially confounding age-related changes in expanded clonotypes. Estimates of total diversity from one million sequenced T cells were regarded as lower bounds and underestimates. The percentage of naive T cells measured by flow cytometry correlated strongly with observed TCR beta diversity. Observed TCR beta diversity per million T cells fell roughly linearly with age, and a significant reduction was already apparent by age about 43. Bulk unsorted PBMC profiling prevented conclusive comparison of naive and antigen-experienced compartments.

Libraries were made using 5' RACE. TCRdb records Illumina HiSeq 2500 as the sequencer. A second roughly 7 to 11 cycle PCR used a sample-barcoded 5' primer and a J-beta primer mix. A template-switch 5' adaptor carrying 12 random nucleotides introduced a unique molecular identifier onto each TCR beta cDNA molecule. Each sample yielded at least 3 million CDR3-containing paired-end reads. The Mint cDNA synthesis kit, primed by a TRBC-specific oligonucleotide, was used to synthesize first-strand cDNA from all RNA. Following uracil-DNA glycosylase treatment, all cDNA underwent a first 18-cycle PCR with the universal primers M1SS and BC2_uni_R. The original pipeline was this. Normalization of each sample was performed by random selection of 1 million high-quality reads, each carrying a distinct molecular identifier. Instead of being binned into consensus sequences, reads that shared molecular identifiers were thrown out. CDR3 identification, clonotype clustering and error correction used MiTCR with a Q25 quality threshold and the strictest error-elimination algorithm. A nonparametric unseen species model with Euler transformation was used to estimate lower-bound total TCR beta diversity. TCRdb reprocessed the public reads (quality trimming at Q25 with fastp, clone calling with MiXCR) and kept in-frame beta chains. Rows merge per CDR3 protein into single entries with the most common DNA and genes. TCRdb, rather than the study authors, made the V and J calls. The sample table lists about 640,000 distinct CDR3 sequences, 58% of them with a count of one. 30% to 45% of the sample belongs to the ten largest clones.

Donors were around 37 systemically healthy Caucasian individuals from Russia aged roughly 6 to 90 years. Ten milliliters of peripheral blood were drawn from each donor into EDTA-treated Vacutainer tubes. PBMCs were isolated by Ficoll-Paque density-gradient centrifugation, with at least 6 million obtained per sample. Total RNA was extracted from PBMCs with Trizol reagent, with at least 5 micrograms obtained per sample. For every donor, flow cytometry on a PBMC aliquot measured the percentage of naive CD45RAhigh/CD27high T cells. Trimming accounts for 6 bases at V and 3 bases at J, while the number of junction bases matched to no gene is 1. From cysteine to phenylalanine, the CDR3 is 13 amino acids long. The DNA shown is the 39-base CDR3, in frame from base 1. CDR1 and CDR2 were assigned from the germline V gene as ENHRY and SYGVKD. This clonotype was detected only a few times. Its antigen is currently not known. Per-base qualities were not stored, and no clone one base away is much larger.

Sequenced: blood. The receptor's source is a man in his 60s in good health. Recombination linked TRBV10-3 to TRBJ2-5; 10 junctional bases match TRBD1. The encoded CDR3 is CAIRGTGEETQYF. The DNA sequence is given as TGTGCCATCAGGGGGACAGGGGAAGAGACCCAGTACTTC.